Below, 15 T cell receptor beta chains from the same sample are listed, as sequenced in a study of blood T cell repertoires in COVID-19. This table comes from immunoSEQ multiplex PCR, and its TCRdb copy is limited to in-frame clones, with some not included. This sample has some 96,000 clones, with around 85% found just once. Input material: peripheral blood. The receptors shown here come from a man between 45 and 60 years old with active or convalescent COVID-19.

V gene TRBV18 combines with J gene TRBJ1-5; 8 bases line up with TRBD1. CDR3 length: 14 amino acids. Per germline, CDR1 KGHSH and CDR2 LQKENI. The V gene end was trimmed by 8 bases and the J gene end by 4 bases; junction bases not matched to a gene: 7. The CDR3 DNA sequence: TGTGCCAGCAAACCGACAGGGGATAATCAGCCCCAGCATTTT. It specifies CASKPTGDNQPQHF.

CDR3 protein: CASSRSGEIPQHF. CDR3 sequence (DNA): TGTGCCAGTAGTCGTTCGGGGGAAATTCCCCAGCATTTT. The chain carries TRBV19 and TRBJ1-5, with TRBD1 as a possible D gene (5 bases). The germline CDR1 and CDR2 sequences are LNHDA and SQIVND (reference sequence). V was shortened by 5 bases and J by 10 bases, with 15 bases between the two germline ends. This CDR3 spans 13 amino acids.

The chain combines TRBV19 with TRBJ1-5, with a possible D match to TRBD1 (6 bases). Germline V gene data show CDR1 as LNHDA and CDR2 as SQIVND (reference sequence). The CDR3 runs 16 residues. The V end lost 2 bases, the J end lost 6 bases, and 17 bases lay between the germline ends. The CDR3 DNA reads TGTGCCAGTAGTATATTCGTCGAGGGGGGGGCTCAGCCCCAGCATTTT. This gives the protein CASSIFVEGGAQPQHF.

Here the CDR3 DNA reads TGTGCCAGCAGTTACAGGGGGGGGCAAGAGACCCAGTACTTC. Its protein product is CASSYRGGQETQYF. The V and J genes are TRBV27 and TRBJ2-5, with D possibly TRBD1 on 8 matching bases. Trimming took 4 bases from V and 2 from J, leaving 11 bases between them. There are 14 residues in the CDR3. Germline V CDR1 and CDR2: MNHEY, SMNVEV (reference sequence).

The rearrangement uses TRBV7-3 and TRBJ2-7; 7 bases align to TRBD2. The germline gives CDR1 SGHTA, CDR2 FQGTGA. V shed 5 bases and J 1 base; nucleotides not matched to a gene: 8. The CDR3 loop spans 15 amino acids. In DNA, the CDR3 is TGTGCCAGCAGCCTTGGGGCGGGAGAATCCTACGAGCAGTACTTC. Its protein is CASSLGAGESYEQYF.

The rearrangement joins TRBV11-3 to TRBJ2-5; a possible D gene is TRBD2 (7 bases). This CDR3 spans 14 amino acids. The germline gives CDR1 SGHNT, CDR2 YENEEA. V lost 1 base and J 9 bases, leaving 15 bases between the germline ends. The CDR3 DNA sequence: TGTGCCAGCAGCTTAGTTTCCGGGGAGGGGGCCCAGTACTTC. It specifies CASSLVSGEGAQYF.

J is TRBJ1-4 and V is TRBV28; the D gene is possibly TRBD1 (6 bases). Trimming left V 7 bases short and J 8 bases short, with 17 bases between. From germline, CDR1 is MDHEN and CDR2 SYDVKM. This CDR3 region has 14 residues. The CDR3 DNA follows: TGTGCCAGCATGTCAGGGGTCGGGTGGGAAAAACTGTTTTTT. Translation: CASMSGVGWEKLFF.

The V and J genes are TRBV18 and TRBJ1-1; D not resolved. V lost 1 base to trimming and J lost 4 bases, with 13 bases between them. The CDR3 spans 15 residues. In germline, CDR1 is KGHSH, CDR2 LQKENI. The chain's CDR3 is CASSPRRDEGTEAFF. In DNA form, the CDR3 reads TGTGCCAGCTCACCACGGCGGGATGAGGGCACTGAAGCTTTCTTT.

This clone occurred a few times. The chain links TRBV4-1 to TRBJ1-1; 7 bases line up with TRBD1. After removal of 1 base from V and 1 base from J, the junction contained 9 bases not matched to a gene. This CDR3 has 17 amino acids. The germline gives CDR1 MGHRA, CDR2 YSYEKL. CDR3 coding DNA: TGCGCCAGCAGCCAAGCCGTACAGGGGTCCCCGAACACTGAAGCTTTCTTT. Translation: CASSQAVQGSPNTEAFF.

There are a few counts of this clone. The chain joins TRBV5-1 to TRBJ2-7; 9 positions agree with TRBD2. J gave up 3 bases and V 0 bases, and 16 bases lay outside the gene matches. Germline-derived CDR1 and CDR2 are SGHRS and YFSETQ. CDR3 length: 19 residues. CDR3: CASSLGFGGRAYHYYEQYF. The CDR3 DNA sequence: TGCGCCAGCAGCTTGGGGTTTGGCGGGAGGGCCTATCACTACTACGAGCAGTACTTC.

CDR3 nucleotides: TGCAGTGCTAGTAGACAGCAAGAGACCCAGTACTTC. Translating it yields CSASRQQETQYF. The chain recombines TRBV20-1 with TRBJ2-5; perhaps TRBD1 as D (5 bases). V was trimmed by 3 bases and J by 2 bases, leaving 7 bases between them. In germline, CDR1 is DFQATT, CDR2 SNEGSKA (reference sequence). CDR3 size: 12 residues.

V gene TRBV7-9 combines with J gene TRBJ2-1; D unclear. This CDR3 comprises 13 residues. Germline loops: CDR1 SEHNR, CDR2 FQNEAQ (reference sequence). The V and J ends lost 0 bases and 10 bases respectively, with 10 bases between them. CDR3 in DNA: TGTGCCAGCAGCTTAGCGGCGGTCGGCGAGCAGTTCTTC. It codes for CASSLAAVGEQFF.

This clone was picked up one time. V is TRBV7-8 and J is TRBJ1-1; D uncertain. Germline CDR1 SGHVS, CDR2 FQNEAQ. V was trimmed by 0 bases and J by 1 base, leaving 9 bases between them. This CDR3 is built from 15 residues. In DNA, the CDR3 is TGTGCCAGCAGCTTAGCGATTCCCGGGAACACTGAAGCTTTCTTT. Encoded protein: CASSLAIPGNTEAFF.

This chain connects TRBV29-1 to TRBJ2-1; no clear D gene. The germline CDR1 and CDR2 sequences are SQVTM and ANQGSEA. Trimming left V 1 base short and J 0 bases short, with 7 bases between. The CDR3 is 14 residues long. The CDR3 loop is CSVEGRSSYNEQFF. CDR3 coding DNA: TGCAGCGTTGAAGGTCGTAGCTCCTACAATGAGCAGTTCTTC.

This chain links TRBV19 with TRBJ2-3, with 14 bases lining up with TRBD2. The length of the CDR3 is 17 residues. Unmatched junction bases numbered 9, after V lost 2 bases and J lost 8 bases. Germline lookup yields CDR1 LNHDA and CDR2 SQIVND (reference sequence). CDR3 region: CASSIPGLAGVIGTQYF. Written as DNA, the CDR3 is TGTGCCAGTAGTATACCGGGACTAGCGGGAGTGATTGGTACGCAGTATTTT. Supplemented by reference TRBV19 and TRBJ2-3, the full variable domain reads DGGITQSPKYLFRKEGQNVTLSCEQNLNHDAMYWYRQDPGQGLRLIYYSQIVNDFQKGDIAEGYSVSREKKESFPLTVTSAQKNPTAFYLCASSIPGLAGVIGTQYFGPGTRLTVL.